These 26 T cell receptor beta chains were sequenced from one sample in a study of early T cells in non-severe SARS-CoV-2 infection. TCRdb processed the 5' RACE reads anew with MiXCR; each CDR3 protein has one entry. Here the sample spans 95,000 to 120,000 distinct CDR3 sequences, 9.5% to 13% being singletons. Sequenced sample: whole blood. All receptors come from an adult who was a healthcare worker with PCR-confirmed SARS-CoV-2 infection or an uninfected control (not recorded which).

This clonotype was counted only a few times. The CDR3 spells CASSLAGAYNQPQHF. The CDR3 DNA sequence: TGTGCCAGCAGCTTAGCAGGGGCCTACAATCAGCCCCAGCATTTT. The chain links TRBV7-9 to TRBJ1-5; D perhaps matches TRBD1 (5 bases). The germline gives CDR1 SEHNR, CDR2 FQNEAQ (reference sequence). V lost 0 bases to trimming and J lost 3 bases, with 9 bases between them. CDR3 length: 15 amino acids. Full variable domain (rest looked up from reference TRBV7-9 and TRBJ1-5): DTGVSQNPRHKITKRGQNVTFRCDPISEHNRLYWYRQTLGQGPEFLTYFQNEAQLEKSRLLSDRFSAERPKGSFSTLEIQRTEQGDSAMYLCASSLAGAYNQPQHFGDGTRLSIL.

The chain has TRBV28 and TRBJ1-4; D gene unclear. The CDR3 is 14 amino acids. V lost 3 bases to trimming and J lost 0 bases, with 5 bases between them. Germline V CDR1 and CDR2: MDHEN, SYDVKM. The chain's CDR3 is CASSFMPTNEKLFF. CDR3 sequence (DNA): TGTGCCAGCAGTTTCATGCCAACTAATGAAAAACTGTTTTTT. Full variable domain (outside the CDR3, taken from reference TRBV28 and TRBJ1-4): DVKVTQSSRYLVKRTGEKVFLECVQDMDHENMFWYRQDPGLGLRLIYFSYDVKMKEKGDIPEGYSVSREKKERFSLILESASTNQTSMYLCASSFMPTNEKLFFGSGTQLSVL.

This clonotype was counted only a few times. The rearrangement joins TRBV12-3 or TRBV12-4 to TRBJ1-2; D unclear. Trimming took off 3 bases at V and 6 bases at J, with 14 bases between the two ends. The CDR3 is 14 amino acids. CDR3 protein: CASSFSRRLDGYTF. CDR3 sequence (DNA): TGTGCCAGCAGTTTTAGTCGAAGGCTCGATGGCTACACCTTC.

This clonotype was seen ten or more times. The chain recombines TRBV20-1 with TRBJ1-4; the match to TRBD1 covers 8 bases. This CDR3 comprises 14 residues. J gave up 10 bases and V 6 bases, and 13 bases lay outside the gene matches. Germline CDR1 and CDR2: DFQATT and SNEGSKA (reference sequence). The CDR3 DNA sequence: TGCAGTGCGCCGCAGGGGGCAGGTCTAGGAAAACTGTTTTTT. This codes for CSAPQGAGLGKLFF.

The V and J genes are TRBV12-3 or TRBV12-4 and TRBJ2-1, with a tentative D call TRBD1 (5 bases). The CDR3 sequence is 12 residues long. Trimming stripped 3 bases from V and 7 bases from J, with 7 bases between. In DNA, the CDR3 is TGTGCCAGCAGTTTGCCAGGGAATGAGCAGTTCTTC. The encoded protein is CASSLPGNEQFF.

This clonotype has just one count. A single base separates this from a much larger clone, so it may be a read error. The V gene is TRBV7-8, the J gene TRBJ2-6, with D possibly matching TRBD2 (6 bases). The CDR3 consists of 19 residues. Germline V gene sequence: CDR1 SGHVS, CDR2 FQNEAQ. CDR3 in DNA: TGTGCCAGCAGCTTAGAATTCCGGGAGAGCCTCTCTGGGACCAACGTCCTGACTTTC. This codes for CASSLEFRESLSGTNVLTF.

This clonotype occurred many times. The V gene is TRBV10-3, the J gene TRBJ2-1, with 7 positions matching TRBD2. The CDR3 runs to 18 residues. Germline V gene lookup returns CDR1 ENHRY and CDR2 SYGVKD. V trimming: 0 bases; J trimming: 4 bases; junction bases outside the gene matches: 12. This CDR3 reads CAISESGVSGTLYNEQFF. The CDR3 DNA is TGTGCCATCAGTGAGTCTGGGGTAAGCGGGACGCTTTACAATGAGCAGTTCTTC.

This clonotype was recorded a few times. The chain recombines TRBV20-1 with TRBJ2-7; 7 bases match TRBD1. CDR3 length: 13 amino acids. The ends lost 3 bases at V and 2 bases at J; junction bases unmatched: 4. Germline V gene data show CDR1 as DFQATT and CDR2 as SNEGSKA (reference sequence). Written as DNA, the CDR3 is TGCAGTGCTAGTAACAGGGGAACCTACGAGCAGTACTTC. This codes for CSASNRGTYEQYF.

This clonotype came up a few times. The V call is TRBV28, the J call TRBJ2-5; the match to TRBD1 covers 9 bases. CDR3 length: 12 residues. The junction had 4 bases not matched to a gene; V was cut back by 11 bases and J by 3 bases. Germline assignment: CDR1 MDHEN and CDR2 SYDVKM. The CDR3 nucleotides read TGTGCCTCCGGGGACAGGGAAGAGACCCAGTACTTC. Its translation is CASGDREETQYF.

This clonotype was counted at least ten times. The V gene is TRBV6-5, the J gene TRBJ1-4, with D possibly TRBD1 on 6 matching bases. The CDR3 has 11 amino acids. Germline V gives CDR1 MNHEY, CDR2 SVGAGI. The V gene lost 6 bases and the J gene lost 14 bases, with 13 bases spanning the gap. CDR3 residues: CASSSGQFLFF. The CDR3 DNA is TGTGCCAGCAGCTCTGGACAGTTCCTGTTTTTT.

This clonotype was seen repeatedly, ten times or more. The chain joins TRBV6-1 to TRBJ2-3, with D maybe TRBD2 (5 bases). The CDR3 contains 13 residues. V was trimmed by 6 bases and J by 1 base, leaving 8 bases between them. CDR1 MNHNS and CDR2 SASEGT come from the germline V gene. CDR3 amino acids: CASRHGGTDTQYF. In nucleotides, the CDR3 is TGTGCCAGCAGACACGGGGGCACAGATACGCAGTATTTT.

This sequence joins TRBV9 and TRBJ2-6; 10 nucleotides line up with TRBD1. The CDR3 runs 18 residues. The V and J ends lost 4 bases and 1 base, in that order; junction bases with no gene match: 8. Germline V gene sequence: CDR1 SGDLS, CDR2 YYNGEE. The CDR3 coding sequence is TGTGCCAGCAGCACACAGACAGGGGGCTTATCTGGGGCCAACGTCCTGACTTTC. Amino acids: CASSTQTGGLSGANVLTF.

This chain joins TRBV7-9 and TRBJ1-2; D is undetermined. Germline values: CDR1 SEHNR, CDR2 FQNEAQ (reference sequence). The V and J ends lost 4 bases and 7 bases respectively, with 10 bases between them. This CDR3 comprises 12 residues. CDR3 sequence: CASSSSGGGYTF. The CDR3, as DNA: TGTGCCAGCAGCTCCTCTGGAGGTGGCTACACCTTC.

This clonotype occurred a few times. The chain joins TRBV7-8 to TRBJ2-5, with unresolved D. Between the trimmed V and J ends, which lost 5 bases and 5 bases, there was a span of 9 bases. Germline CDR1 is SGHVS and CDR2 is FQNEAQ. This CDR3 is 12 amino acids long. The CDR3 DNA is TGTGCCAGCAGCCTCCGGCTGGAGACCCAGTACTTC. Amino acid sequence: CASSLRLETQYF.

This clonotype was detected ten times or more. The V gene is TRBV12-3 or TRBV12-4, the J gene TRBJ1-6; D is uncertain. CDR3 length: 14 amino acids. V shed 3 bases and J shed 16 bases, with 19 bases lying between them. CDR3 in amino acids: CASSFGSVVSPLHF. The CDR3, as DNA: TGTGCCAGCAGTTTCGGGTCAGTGGTTTCCCCTCTCCACTTT.

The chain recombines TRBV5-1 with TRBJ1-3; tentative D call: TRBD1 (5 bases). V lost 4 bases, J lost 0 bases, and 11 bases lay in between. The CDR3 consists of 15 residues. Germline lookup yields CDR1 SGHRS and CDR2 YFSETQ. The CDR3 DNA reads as TGCGCCAGCAGCCCCGGGACGGACTCTGGAAACACCATATATTTT. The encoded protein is CASSPGTDSGNTIYF. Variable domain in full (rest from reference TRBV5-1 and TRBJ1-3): KAGVTQTPRYLIKTRGQQVTLSCSPISGHRSVSWYQQTPGQGLQFLFEYFSETQRNKGNFPGRFSGRQFSNSRSEMNVSTLELGDSALYLCASSPGTDSGNTIYFGEGSWLTVV.

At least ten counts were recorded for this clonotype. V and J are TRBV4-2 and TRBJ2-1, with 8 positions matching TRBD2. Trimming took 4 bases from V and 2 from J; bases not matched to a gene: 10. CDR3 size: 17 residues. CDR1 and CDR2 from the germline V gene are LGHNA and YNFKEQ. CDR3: CASSPRPGLDPYNEQFF. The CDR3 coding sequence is TGTGCCAGCAGCCCAAGACCGGGACTAGACCCCTACAATGAGCAGTTCTTC.

This CDR3 reads CASTSDRSSPLHF. CDR3 nucleotide sequence: TGTGCCAGTACCTCAGATCGGAGTTCACCCCTCCACTTT. The chain employs TRBV19 and TRBJ1-6; the D is unclear. Per the germline V gene, CDR1 is LNHDA and CDR2 is SQIVND (reference sequence). This CDR3 has 13 residues. V gave up 7 bases and J gave up 9 bases, with 13 bases separating them.

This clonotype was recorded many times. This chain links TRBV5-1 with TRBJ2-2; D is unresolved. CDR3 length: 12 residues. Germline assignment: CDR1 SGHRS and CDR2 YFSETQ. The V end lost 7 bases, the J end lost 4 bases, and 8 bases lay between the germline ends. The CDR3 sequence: CASGLSTGELFF. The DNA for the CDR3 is TGCGCCAGCGGCCTGAGCACCGGGGAGCTGTTTTTT.

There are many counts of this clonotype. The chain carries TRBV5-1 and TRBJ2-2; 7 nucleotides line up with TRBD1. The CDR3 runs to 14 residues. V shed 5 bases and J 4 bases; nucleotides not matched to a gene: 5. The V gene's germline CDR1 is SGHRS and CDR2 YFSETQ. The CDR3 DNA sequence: TGCGCCAGCAGTAAGACAGGGACCACCGGGGAGCTGTTTTTT. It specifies CASSKTGTTGELFF. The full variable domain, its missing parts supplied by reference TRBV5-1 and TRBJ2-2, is KAGVTQTPRYLIKTRGQQVTLSCSPISGHRSVSWYQQTPGQGLQFLFEYFSETQRNKGNFPGRFSGRQFSNSRSEMNVSTLELGDSALYLCASSKTGTTGELFFGEGSRLTVL.

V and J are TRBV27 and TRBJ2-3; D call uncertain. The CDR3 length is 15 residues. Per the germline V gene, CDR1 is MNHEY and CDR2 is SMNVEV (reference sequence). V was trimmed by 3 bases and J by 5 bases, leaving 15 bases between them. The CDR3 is CASSFSSIHRDTQYF. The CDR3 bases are TGTGCCAGCAGTTTTTCTTCGATCCACCGAGATACGCAGTATTTT.

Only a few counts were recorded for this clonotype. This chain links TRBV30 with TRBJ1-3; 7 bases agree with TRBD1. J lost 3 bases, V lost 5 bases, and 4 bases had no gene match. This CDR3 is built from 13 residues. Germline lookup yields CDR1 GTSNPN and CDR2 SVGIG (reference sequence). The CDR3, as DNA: TGTGCCTGGGACAGACAGGGTGGAAACACCATATATTTT. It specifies CAWDRQGGNTIYF.

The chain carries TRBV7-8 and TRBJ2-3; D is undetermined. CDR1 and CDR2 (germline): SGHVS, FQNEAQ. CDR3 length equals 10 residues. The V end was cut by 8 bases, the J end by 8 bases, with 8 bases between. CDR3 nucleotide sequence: TGTGCCAGCGCCTATGGTACGCAGTATTTT. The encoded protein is CASAYGTQYF. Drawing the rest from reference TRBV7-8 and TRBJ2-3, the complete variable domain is GAGVSQSPRYKVAKRGQDVALRCDPISGHVSLFWYQQALGQGPEFLTYFQNEAQLDKSGLPSDRFFAERPEGSVSTLKIQRTQQEDSAVYLCASAYGTQYFGPGTRLTVL.

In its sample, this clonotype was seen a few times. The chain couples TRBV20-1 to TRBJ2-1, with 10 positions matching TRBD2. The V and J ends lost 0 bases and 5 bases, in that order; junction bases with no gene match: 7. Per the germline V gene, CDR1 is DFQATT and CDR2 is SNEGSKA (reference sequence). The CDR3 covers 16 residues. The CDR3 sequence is CSARDMLAGAHNEQFF. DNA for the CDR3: TGCAGTGCTAGAGATATGCTAGCGGGAGCCCACAATGAGCAGTTCTTC.

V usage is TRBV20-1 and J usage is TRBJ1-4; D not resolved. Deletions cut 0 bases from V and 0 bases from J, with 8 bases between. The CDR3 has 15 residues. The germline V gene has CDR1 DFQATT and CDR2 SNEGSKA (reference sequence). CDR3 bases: TGCAGTGCTAGAGATCTTACAGCAACTAATGAAAAACTGTTTTTT. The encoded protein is CSARDLTATNEKLFF.

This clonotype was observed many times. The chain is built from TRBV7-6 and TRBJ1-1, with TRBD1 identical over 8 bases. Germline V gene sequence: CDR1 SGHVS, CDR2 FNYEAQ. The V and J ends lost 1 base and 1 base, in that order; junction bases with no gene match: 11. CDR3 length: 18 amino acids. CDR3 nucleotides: TGTGCCAGCAGCTTAGAGACAGGGGAGTCGTGGAGGAACACTGAAGCTTTCTTT. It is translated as CASSLETGESWRNTEAFF.